Listed below are T cell receptor beta chains from one sample, sequenced in a study of cytomegalovirus exposure and HLA in healthy donors. Using immunoSEQ multiplex PCR, the repertoire was profiled, and TCRdb retains in-frame clones only, with some absent. The sample records 150,000 to 160,000 clones, 80% to 90% being singletons. Sequenced sample: PBMCs. Receptors were obtained from a woman aged 18-35 years in good health and CMV-seronegative. Both conserved end residues are part of each CDR3. Fields, in order: CDR3 DNA, CDR3 protein, J gene, clone size, V gene, D gene. The D gene is left open where the match is weak. Expanded clones are given a class, and other clones once, few, many or no size at all.

CDR3nt: TGTGCCAGTAGTATCCGGGCAGGGGGCGTTTCGGGCGAGCAGTACTTC
CDR3aa: CASSIRAGGVSGEQYF
j_gene: TRBJ2-7
abundance: once
v_gene: TRBV19
d_gene: TRBD1

CDR3nt: TGCGCCAGCAGTTCGACAGGCCCGAACACCGGGGAGCTGTTTTTT
CDR3aa: CASSSTGPNTGELFF
j_gene: TRBJ2-2
abundance: once
v_gene: TRBV5-1
d_gene: NA

CDR3nt: TGTGCCAGCAGTGCGGACGGGAGCTCTGGGGCCAACGTCCTGACTTTC
CDR3aa: CASSADGSSGANVLTF
j_gene: TRBJ2-6
abundance: NA
v_gene: TRBV27
d_gene: NA

CDR3nt: TGTGCCAGCACCAACGGGAGGGTTGGGAATCAGCCCCAGCATTTT
CDR3aa: CASTNGRVGNQPQHF
j_gene: TRBJ1-5
abundance: NA
v_gene: TRBV6-6
d_gene: NA

CDR3nt: TGCGCCAGCAGCCAAGGGACTAGAACAGATACGCAGTATTTT
CDR3aa: CASSQGTRTDTQYF
j_gene: TRBJ2-3
abundance: NA
v_gene: TRBV5-1
d_gene: TRBD2

CDR3nt: TGCGCCAGCAGTGGACACGGGGGAAACATTCAGTACTTC
CDR3aa: CASSGHGGNIQYF
j_gene: TRBJ2-4
abundance: NA
v_gene: TRBV10-2
d_gene: NA

CDR3nt: TGTGCCACTGCGGGACTAGCGCTTTTCAATGAGCAGTTCTTC
CDR3aa: CATAGLALFNEQFF
j_gene: TRBJ2-1
abundance: NA
v_gene: TRBV2
d_gene: TRBD2

CDR3nt: TGTGCCAGCAGGGAGGGACCCGTAGGTTTGGAGACCCAGTACTTC
CDR3aa: CASREGPVGLETQYF
j_gene: TRBJ2-5
abundance: NA
v_gene: TRBV2
d_gene: NA

CDR3nt: TGTGCCAGCAGTCTGGGGACAGGGACTGGAAACACCATATATTTT
CDR3aa: CASSLGTGTGNTIYF
j_gene: TRBJ1-3
abundance: NA
v_gene: TRBV28
d_gene: TRBD1

CDR3nt: TGTGCCAGCAGCTTATGGTCTAGGGGGAGTCTCAATCAGCCCCAGCATTTT
CDR3aa: CASSLWSRGSLNQPQHF
j_gene: TRBJ1-5
abundance: NA
v_gene: TRBV7-8
d_gene: NA

CDR3nt: TGTGCCAGCAGCTTAGGCCCCACTAGATCCGATACGCAGTATTTT
CDR3aa: CASSLGPTRSDTQYF
j_gene: TRBJ2-3
abundance: NA
v_gene: TRBV2
d_gene: NA

CDR3nt: TGTGCCAGCAGCTCTACGGGACTAGCTGGGCGAACCTACAATGAGCAGTTCTTC
CDR3aa: CASSSTGLAGRTYNEQFF
j_gene: TRBJ2-1
abundance: NA
v_gene: TRBV7-3
d_gene: TRBD2

CDR3nt: TGTGCCAGCAGGAAAACAGGGGAGGCCTACGAGCAGTACTTC
CDR3aa: CASRKTGEAYEQYF
j_gene: TRBJ2-7
abundance: NA
v_gene: TRBV5-6
d_gene: NA

CDR3nt: TGTGCCTGGAGCCGACAGGGGGCGCGAACCGGGGAGCTGTTTTTT
CDR3aa: CAWSRQGARTGELFF
j_gene: TRBJ2-2
abundance: once
v_gene: TRBV30
d_gene: TRBD1

CDR3nt: TGTGCCAGCAGTTTAGGCCTTGGGGGGACTGAAGCTTTCTTT
CDR3aa: CASSLGLGGTEAFF
j_gene: TRBJ1-1
abundance: NA
v_gene: TRBV28
d_gene: NA